This T cell receptor (beta chain) was identified in a study of control samples from healthy donors and cancer patients. Sequencing used immunoSEQ multiplex PCR; TCRdb keeps in-frame clones, though not all of them. Of approximately 26,000 clones listed, 82% are singletons. The germline CDR1 and CDR2 sequences are SGHRS and YFSETQ. Trimming removed 5 bases from V and 3 bases from J; junction bases left unmatched: 6. The CDR3 length is 14 residues. The chain employs TRBV5-1 and TRBJ2-3; 7 bases agree with TRBD1. The material sequenced was PBMCs. The receptor was isolated from a man aged 60-69 years with colorectal cancer. This CDR3 is CASSTGAGTDTQYF. CDR3 bases: TGCGCCAGCAGTACAGGGGCCGGGACAGATACGCAGTATTTT.